A selection of T cell receptor beta chains follows, all from one sample in a study of blood T cell repertoires in COVID-19. The method was immunoSEQ multiplex PCR; TCRdb's version includes in-frame clones alone and lacks a portion of them. The table shows approximately 290,000 clones, with approximately 86% occurring only once. Source material: peripheral blood. All receptors derive from a human donor with COVID-19, enrolled during active disease. The donor label of this sample is uncertain. Each CDR3 is given without its conserved first and last residue. D genes are given only for firm matches.

>TRBV28|TRBJ1-1|.
ASSIPRGTGTEAF
>TRBV11-2|TRBJ1-1|TRBD1
ASRLQGAHTEAF
>TRBV6-5|TRBJ2-5|.
ASRGGRRETQY
>TRBV5-1|TRBJ2-1|.
ASSPVGGAYNEQF
>TRBV23-1|TRBJ1-1|.
ASSQSTGLNTEAF
>TRBV5-5|TRBJ1-1|TRBD1
ATRDSLTLNTEAF
>TRBV9|TRBJ1-5|TRBD1
ASSAGTGERQPQH
>TRBV7-3|TRBJ2-3|.
ASSERGSSTDTQY
>TRBV6-2/TRBV6-3|TRBJ2-1|TRBD2
ASSLGGTGGYNEQF
>TRBV7-2|TRBJ2-1|.
ASSYTRGYNEQF
>TRBV15|TRBJ2-7|TRBD1
ATSRDRSSYEQY
>TRBV6-4|TRBJ2-1|TRBD2
ASSDSRTSGSVNEQF
>TRBV10-3|TRBJ2-1|TRBD2
AISTGLAGEVEQF
>TRBV28|TRBJ1-2|TRBD1
ASSSRTGGYVGRGYT
>TRBV10-3|TRBJ2-7|TRBD2
AIIKGLAGPYEQY
>TRBV9|TRBJ2-1|.
ASSPRPVNEQF
>TRBV6-6|TRBJ1-2|.
ASSLGQNRGYT
>TRBV28|TRBJ1-5|.
ASKPGSNNQPQH
>TRBV5-6|TRBJ1-2|.
ASSLGSANYGYT
>TRBV29-1|TRBJ1-1|TRBD1
SVERRDSQNTEAF
>TRBV7-9|TRBJ1-2|TRBD1
ASSLGGQGARGYT
>TRBV6-2/TRBV6-3|TRBJ2-3|.
ASSYGQLHRDTQY
>TRBV6-2/TRBV6-3|TRBJ2-7|TRBD2
ASGPSSGNRYEQY
>TRBV20-1|TRBJ2-5|TRBD2
SASPIAGGYQETQY
>TRBV7-3|TRBJ2-3|.
ASSANPASDTQY
>TRBV19|TRBJ2-1|TRBD2
ASSRMGGDEQF
>TRBV3-1/TRBV3-2|TRBJ2-1|.
ASSQAGLTEQF
>TRBV6-5|TRBJ1-1|.
ASSYLLRGAAEAF
>TRBV5-1|TRBJ2-7|TRBD1
ASSLTGEEQY
>TRBV5-1|TRBJ2-1|TRBD2
ASSAGPGTSGKDGEQF
>TRBV5-1|TRBJ2-7|.
ASSLDFYEQY
>TRBV5-8|TRBJ1-5|.
ASSLGGAGQPQH
>TRBV5-1|TRBJ2-2|.
ASSPVSPANTGELF
>TRBV29-1|TRBJ1-1|.
SVGRKQRNTEAF
>TRBV10-2|TRBJ2-5|TRBD2
ASSDSLAGGRETQY
>TRBV10-2|TRBJ2-1|.
ASSEERYNEQF
>TRBV30|TRBJ1-5|.
AWSVGRERS
>TRBV30|TRBJ2-1|.
AWKRTPAEGQF
>TRBV28|TRBJ2-1|.
ASSLRDSLWGNEQF
>TRBV28|TRBJ2-1|.
ASSASLGLKLDIEQF
>TRBV4-1|TRBJ2-1|TRBD1
ASSLRPGQGFNEQF
>TRBV5-4|TRBJ2-7|.
ASSLGQAQLEQY
>TRBV27|TRBJ1-1|.
ASSFTGIGEAF
>TRBV10-3|TRBJ1-2|.
AISSSIVYGYT
>TRBV7-3|TRBJ1-4|.
ASSPTGSTNEKLF
>TRBV19|TRBJ1-5|.
ASSYRDRPQH
>TRBV5-1|TRBJ2-5|.
ASSLDPAAETQY
>TRBV24-1|TRBJ2-1|TRBD2
ATSDLSSGSINEQF
>TRBV9|TRBJ1-2|.
ASSQSDYNQLYGYT
>TRBV5-1|TRBJ2-4|.
ASSLRQGPKNIQY
>TRBV28|TRBJ2-7|TRBD1
ASSLSGQPSYEQY
>TRBV7-9|TRBJ2-4|TRBD1
ASSSGDRDRTIQY
>TRBV28|TRBJ1-5|.
ASSWGLSNQPQH